What follows are 28 T cell receptor beta chains derived from one specimen sequenced in a study of blood T cell repertoires in COVID-19. The protocol was immunoSEQ multiplex PCR, while the TCRdb copy is restricted to in-frame clones and leaves out a portion. The table lists roughly 110,000 clones, roughly four fifths of them singletons. Sequenced: peripheral blood. These receptors all come from a man aged 70-80 years with acute or convalescent COVID-19.

The rearrangement joins TRBV28 to TRBJ1-1; TRBD1 might be the D (6 bases). CDR1 and CDR2 (germline): MDHEN, SYDVKM. This CDR3 is built from 13 residues. V was shortened by 5 bases and J by 4 bases, with 11 bases between the two germline ends. The CDR3 reads CASSRGSGTEAFF. Here the CDR3 DNA reads TGTGCCAGCAGTAGGGGGAGTGGCACTGAAGCTTTCTTT.

This chain joins TRBV12-3 or TRBV12-4 and TRBJ1-1; D remains ambiguous. V lost 8 bases to trimming and J lost 6 bases, with 16 bases between them. This CDR3 has 13 residues. This CDR3 reads CASWYSGGAEAFF. In nucleotides, the CDR3 is TGTGCCAGCTGGTATTCAGGAGGCGCTGAAGCTTTCTTT.

The rearrangement links TRBV6-5 to TRBJ2-3, with 9 nucleotides matching TRBD1. Germline trimming cut 6 bases from V and 3 bases from J; bases unmatched to any gene: 4. The CDR3 extends over 14 amino acids. Germline CDR1 is MNHEY and CDR2 is SVGAGI. The CDR3 protein is CASRLQGATDTQYF. For the CDR3, the DNA is TGTGCCAGCAGACTACAGGGGGCGACAGATACGCAGTATTTT.

The genes are TRBV30 and TRBJ2-1, with 10 positions matching TRBD2. CDR3 length: 15 amino acids. The trim removed 2 bases at V and 2 bases at J, leaving 3 bases unmatched. CDR1 and CDR2 from the germline V gene are GTSNPN and SVGIG (reference sequence). In DNA form, the CDR3 reads TGTGCCTGGAGTTCTCTAGCGGGGGCCTACAATGAGCAGTTCTTC. Its translation is CAWSSLAGAYNEQFF.

About this clone itself: Additional DNA sequences in this sample encode the identical CDR3. The CDR3 nucleotides read TGTGCCAGCAGTGAAGCCCATGGGGGGAGTTCTGGAAACACCATATATTTT. This codes for CASSEAHGGSSGNTIYF. The rearrangement uses TRBV6-1 and TRBJ1-3; perhaps TRBD1 as D (5 bases). This CDR3 region has 17 residues. V was clipped by 0 bases and J by 1 base, with 13 bases between them. In germline, CDR1 is MNHNS, CDR2 SASEGT.

The rearrangement joins TRBV3-1 (or the pseudogene TRBV3-2) to TRBJ2-3; D is undetermined. The V gene lost 0 bases and the J gene lost 2 bases, with 6 bases spanning the gap. The CDR3 has 14 residues. Germline V lookup: CDR1 LGHDT, CDR2 YNNKEL (reference sequence). This CDR3 is CASSQDPYTDTQYF. CDR3 nucleotides: TGTGCCAGCAGCCAAGATCCCTACACAGATACGCAGTATTTT.

The J gene is TRBJ2-6, the V gene TRBV20-1, with TRBD1 matching over 7 bases. Looked up from germline, CDR1 is DFQATT and CDR2 is SNEGSKA (reference sequence). The CDR3 extends over 16 amino acids. V gave up 3 bases and J gave up 0 bases; unmatched junction bases: 5. The CDR3 sequence is CSASSQGSSGANVLTF. The CDR3 DNA reads as TGCAGTGCTAGTTCACAGGGGTCCTCTGGGGCCAACGTCCTGACTTTC.

This chain uses TRBV5-1 with TRBJ1-1; D is perhaps TRBD1 (5 bases). V was shortened by 2 bases and J by 1 base, with 9 bases between the two germline ends. This CDR3 has 14 amino acids. CDR1 is SGHRS, CDR2 YFSETQ, per germline. The CDR3 nucleotides are TGCGCCAGCAGCTTTAGCGGGGGGAACACTGAAGCTTTCTTT. Its protein product is CASSFSGGNTEAFF. The full variable domain, rest sourced from reference TRBV5-1 and TRBJ1-1, is KAGVTQTPRYLIKTRGQQVTLSCSPISGHRSVSWYQQTPGQGLQFLFEYFSETQRNKGNFPGRFSGRQFSNSRSEMNVSTLELGDSALYLCASSFSGGNTEAFFGQGTRLTVV.

V is TRBV27 and J is TRBJ2-3; TRBD1 matches at 9 bases. Germline lookup yields CDR1 MNHEY and CDR2 SMNVEV (reference sequence). With 5 bases clipped from V and 6 bases from J, the junction kept 9 bases outside the gene matches. There are 15 residues in the CDR3. The CDR3 nucleotides are TGTGCCAGCAGTACCCGGACAGGGGTAGTCGATACGCAGTATTTT. Protein product: CASSTRTGVVDTQYF.

This clone was picked up one time. The chain joins TRBV5-1 to TRBJ2-7, with TRBD1 identical over 9 bases. V was pared by 3 bases and J by 4 bases, with 20 bases of the junction left unmatched. Germline-derived CDR1 and CDR2 are SGHRS and YFSETQ. This CDR3 region has 19 residues. CDR3: CASSSLITGGVGRSYEQYF. As DNA, the CDR3 is TGCGCCAGCAGCTCGTTGATAACAGGGGGCGTCGGGAGGTCTTACGAGCAGTACTTC.

The chain is built from TRBV2 and TRBJ1-5; D gene uncertain. The germline CDR1 and CDR2 sequences are SNHLY and FYNNEI. Trimming stripped 8 bases from V and 5 bases from J, with 16 bases between. This CDR3 has 14 amino acids. CDR3 DNA: TGTGCCAGCTGCCCCACAACCGGGGATCAGCCCCAGCATTTT. Translation gives CASCPTTGDQPQHF. Based on the CDR3 plus reference TRBV2 and TRBJ1-5, the full variable domain is EPEVTQTPSHQVTQMGQEVILRCVPISNHLYFYWYRQILGQKVEFLVSFYNNEISEKSEIFDDQFSVERPDGSNFTLKIRSTKLEDSAMYFCASCPTTGDQPQHFGDGTRLSIL.

This chain links TRBV3-1 (or the pseudogene TRBV3-2) with TRBJ1-2; possibly TRBD1 for D (5 bases). V was pared by 4 bases and J by 2 bases, with 8 bases between. Germline V lookup: CDR1 LGHDT, CDR2 YNNKEL (reference sequence). This CDR3 contains 13 residues. Here the CDR3 reads CASSLDRNYGYTF. In nucleotides, the CDR3 is TGTGCCAGCAGCCTCGACAGAAACTATGGCTACACCTTC.

This sequence joins TRBV5-4 and TRBJ2-1; D is perhaps TRBD2 (6 bases). With 9 bases removed from V and 6 bases from J, the gap between germline ends came to 19 bases. This CDR3 comprises 14 residues. Germline CDR1 is SGHNT and CDR2 is YYREEE (reference sequence). As DNA, the CDR3 is TGTGCCATCAAAAGTGGAGGGCCCGGCAATGAGCAGTTCTTC. Protein: CAIKSGGPGNEQFF.

This clone was found a few times. The final CDR3 position lacks the conserved phenylalanine or tryptophan, pointing to a likely read error. It is unclear where the CDR3 begins or ends on the DNA, so no DNA is shown, and the CDR3 is as TCRdb lists it. CDR3 residues: CASSIQPGTGSRT. The chain uses TRBV2 and TRBJ1-2; no DNA check was done on the table's D call, TRBD1. The germline V gene has CDR1 SNHLY and CDR2 FYNNEI. Ends included, the CDR3 has 13 residues.

This chain connects TRBV27 to TRBJ2-1; 8 bases fit TRBD2. The CDR3 length is 16 residues. J was trimmed by 9 bases and V by 2 bases; bases with no gene match: 12. The V gene's germline CDR1 is MNHEY and CDR2 SMNVEV (reference sequence). CDR3 sequence: CASSLEAAGGTSEQFF. CDR3 in DNA: TGTGCCAGCAGTTTAGAAGCTGCGGGGGGCACTAGTGAGCAGTTCTTC.

The V gene is TRBV9, the J gene TRBJ2-5; 7 positions match TRBD2. Germline CDR1 is SGDLS and CDR2 is YYNGEE. The CDR3 runs 12 residues. After removal of 3 bases from V and 5 bases from J, the junction contained 1 base not matched to a gene. The CDR3 region has the DNA TGTGCCAGCAGCGCCGGGAGGGAGACCCAGTACTTC. This sequence encodes CASSAGRETQYF.

The chain carries TRBV27 and TRBJ1-2; 11 nucleotides agree with TRBD1. V lost 6 bases, J lost 8 bases, and 17 bases stayed unmatched. The germline V gene encodes CDR1 MNHEY and CDR2 SMNVEV (reference sequence). CDR3 length equals 17 residues. Written as DNA, the CDR3 is TGTGCCAGCAGGCAATACTCCGGGACAGGGGGGGTTGACGGCTACACCTTC. As protein: CASRQYSGTGGVDGYTF.

The J gene is TRBJ1-1, the V gene TRBV7-3; no firm D call. The CDR3 runs 16 residues. CDR1 is SGHTA and CDR2 is FQGTGA in the germline V gene. V dropped 3 bases and J dropped 4 bases, with 18 bases sitting between them. The CDR3 here is CASSLDSLMVGTEAFF. CDR3 DNA sequence: TGTGCCAGCAGCTTGGACTCTCTTATGGTCGGCACTGAAGCTTTCTTT.

The chain recombines TRBV24-1 with TRBJ2-3; 9 bases map to TRBD1. CDR3 length equals 15 residues. V trimming: 4 bases; J trimming: 6 bases; junction bases outside the gene matches: 7. The germline CDR1 and CDR2 sequences are KGHDR and SFDVKD. CDR3 in amino acids: CATSEPGTGSDTQYF. In DNA form, the CDR3 reads TGTGCCACCAGTGAACCCGGGACAGGGTCGGATACGCAGTATTTT.

V is TRBV10-2 and J is TRBJ2-2; D is possibly TRBD1 (6 bases). Germline V CDR1 and CDR2: WSHSY, SAAADI. The CDR3 runs 15 residues. Trimming took 5 bases from V and 0 from J, leaving 10 bases between them. This chain's CDR3 is CASSWDMSNTGELFF. The CDR3, as DNA: TGCGCCAGCAGTTGGGACATGTCGAACACCGGGGAGCTGTTTTTT.

The V call is TRBV12-3 or TRBV12-4, the J call TRBJ2-7; 8 positions match TRBD1. V was pared by 3 bases and J by 7 bases, with 5 bases of the junction left unmatched. CDR3 length: 13 amino acids. CDR3 loop: CASSFDRGIEQYF. The CDR3 nucleotides read TGTGCCAGCAGTTTCGACAGGGGCATTGAGCAGTACTTC.

The rearrangement uses TRBV6-6 and TRBJ1-5, with D tentatively TRBD1 (5 bases). The CDR3 totals 12 residues. Germline V gives CDR1 MNHNY, CDR2 SVGAGI (reference sequence). V dropped 9 bases and J dropped 3 bases, with 9 bases sitting between them. CDR3 sequence reads: CASGTDNQPQHF. The DNA of the CDR3 is TGTGCCAGTGGGACTGACAATCAGCCCCAGCATTTT.

The gene calls are TRBV28 and TRBJ1-2; no clear D gene. CDR3 length: 12 residues. Germline lookup yields CDR1 MDHEN and CDR2 SYDVKM. Trimming left V 2 bases short and J 5 bases short, with 6 bases between. This chain's CDR3 is CASSLPGYGYTF. CDR3 nucleotide sequence: TGTGCCAGCAGTTTACCGGGATATGGCTACACCTTC.

J is TRBJ1-5 and V is TRBV7-9; possibly TRBD1 for D (5 bases). This CDR3 spans 13 amino acids. Germline values: CDR1 SEHNR, CDR2 FQNEAQ (reference sequence). V dropped 6 bases and J dropped 6 bases, with 12 bases sitting between them. This CDR3 reads CASSWGLSQPQHF. Written as DNA, the CDR3 is TGTGCCAGCAGTTGGGGCTTGAGTCAGCCCCAGCATTTT.

This CDR3 reads CASRGGSLNTEAFF. The CDR3 bases are TGTGCCAGCAGAGGAGGGAGCCTGAACACTGAAGCTTTCTTT. The chain is built from TRBV28 and TRBJ1-1; D not certain. Trimming stripped 6 bases from V and 0 bases from J, with 11 bases between. This CDR3 comprises 14 residues. In germline, CDR1 is MDHEN, CDR2 SYDVKM.

The V and J genes are TRBV6-5 and TRBJ2-1, with 10 bases fitting TRBD2. Germline V gives CDR1 MNHEY, CDR2 SVGAGI. CDR3 length: 14 residues. V gave up 6 bases and J gave up 11 bases; unmatched junction bases: 10. The CDR3 nucleotides are TGTGCCAGCAGGGTAGCGGGGGGCGGGATGAAGCAGTTCTTC. As protein: CASRVAGGGMKQFF.

This chain connects TRBV7-9 to TRBJ1-2, with D uncertain. CDR1 SEHNR and CDR2 FQNEAQ come from the germline V gene (reference sequence). Trimming took off 2 bases at V and 4 bases at J, with 8 bases between the two ends. CDR3 size: 13 residues. The CDR3, as DNA: TGTGCCAGCAGCTTATCGCGAGTCTATGGCTACACCTTC. It specifies CASSLSRVYGYTF.

This clone was picked up one time. The chain joins TRBV18 to TRBJ1-3, with 9 positions matching TRBD1. This CDR3 spans 15 amino acids. Per germline, CDR1 KGHSH and CDR2 LQKENI. After removal of 3 bases from V and 4 bases from J, the junction contained 4 bases not matched to a gene. The CDR3 nucleotides are TGTGCCAGCTCACCGGACAGGGGAAGAGGAAACACCATATATTTT. The encoded protein is CASSPDRGRGNTIYF.